This T cell receptor beta chain was captured in a study of human T cells and chemical hapten exposure (dated by TCRdb to 2020 to 2023). Study-level background: Libraries were pooled for sequencing, and per-sample TCR yields varied mainly because of small differences in library volumes within the pool. For every blood RNA sample, sequencing covered both the TCR alpha and TCR beta chains. This study followed changes in the peripheral blood TCR repertoire in vivo during primary and secondary sensitization of alopecia patients to the hapten diphenylcyclopropenone (DPC).

Results the study describes overall, beyond this receptor: Repeated subsampling changed both the strength of the expansion versus patch-test correlation and the threshold at which the correlation became significant. No change with DPC sensitization was found in the number of TCRs above 1 in 1000 frequency, and no evidence of global repertoire structure alterations was found.

Total RNA was extracted from unfractionated whole blood collected in Tempus Blood RNA tubes. Five or six healthy volunteers served as TCR sequencing controls and were bled at day 0, 2 weeks and 6 weeks. CDR1 and CDR2, per the germline V gene, are MNHEY and SVGAGI. The CDR3 covers 14 residues, taking in both the cysteine and the phenylalanine. Only the CDR3 DNA stays, 42 bases, in frame from base 1. The V and J ends are trimmed by 5 bases and 1 base, leaving 9 bases between them. Libraries were built with 5' RACE. The run used an Illumina MiSeq. Library preparation attached unique molecular identifiers to individual cDNA molecules for quantitative, reproducible TCR counting. The study's own analysis went as follows. Samples had a median of 95,638 TCRs, with a range from about 23,224 to 750,000. V, J and CDR3 annotation of the TCR reads was carried out using the Decombinator software suite. For PS versus PT1 abundance plots, all samples were subsampled to the same number of TCRs (28,000). Expanded TCRs were defined as absent before sensitization and observed at least eight times at the 2-week time point. The raw public data were reprocessed by TCRdb itself: fastp quality trimming at Q25, MiXCR clonotype calling, in-frame beta chains only. All rows with the same CDR3 protein become a single entry with the most common DNA and genes. TCRdb's processing, not the authors', yielded these V and J calls. Across this sample there are 95,000 to 120,000 distinct CDR3 sequences, with 15% to 20% seen only once. The ten largest make up around 2.8% of the sample.

This clonotype was seen a handful of times. The antigen it recognizes is unknown. There are no base qualities to consult, and no much larger clone falls within one base. The chain couples TRBV6-5 to TRBJ1-5; the D gene is perhaps TRBD1, from 5 matching bases. The clonotype was recovered from a human donor in good health. The CDR3 sequence is CASSGTRSNQPQHF. The nucleotides read TGTGCCAGCAGTGGGACTCGGAGCAATCAGCCCCAGCATTTT.